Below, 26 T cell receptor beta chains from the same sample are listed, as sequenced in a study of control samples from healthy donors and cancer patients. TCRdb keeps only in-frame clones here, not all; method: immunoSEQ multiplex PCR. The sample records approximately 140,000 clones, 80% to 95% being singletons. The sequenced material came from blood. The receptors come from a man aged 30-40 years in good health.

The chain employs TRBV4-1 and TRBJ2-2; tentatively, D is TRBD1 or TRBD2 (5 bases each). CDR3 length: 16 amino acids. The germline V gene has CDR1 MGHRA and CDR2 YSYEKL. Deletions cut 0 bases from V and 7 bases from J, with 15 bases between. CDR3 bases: TGCGCCAGCAGCCAAGATGGGGGAAGGTTTGACGGGGAGCTGTTTTTT. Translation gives CASSQDGGRFDGELFF.

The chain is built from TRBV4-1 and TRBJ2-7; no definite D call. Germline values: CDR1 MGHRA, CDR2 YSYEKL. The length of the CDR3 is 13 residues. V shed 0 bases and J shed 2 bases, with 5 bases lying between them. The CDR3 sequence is CASSQDDTYEQYF. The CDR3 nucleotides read TGCGCCAGCAGCCAAGATGATACCTACGAGCAGTACTTC.

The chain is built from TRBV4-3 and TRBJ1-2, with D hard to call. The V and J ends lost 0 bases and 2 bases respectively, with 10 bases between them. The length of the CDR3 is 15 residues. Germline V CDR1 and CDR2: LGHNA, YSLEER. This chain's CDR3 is CASSQDRGRNYGYTF. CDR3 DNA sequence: TGCGCCAGCAGCCAAGATCGAGGAAGGAACTATGGCTACACCTTC.

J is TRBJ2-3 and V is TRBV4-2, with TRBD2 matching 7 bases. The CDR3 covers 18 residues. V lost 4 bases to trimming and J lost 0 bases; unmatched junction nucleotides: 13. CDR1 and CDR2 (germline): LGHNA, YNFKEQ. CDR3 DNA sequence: TGTGCCAGCAGCCGCGGACTAGGGCCAGTTGGTAGCACAGATACGCAGTATTTT. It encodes CASSRGLGPVGSTDTQYF.

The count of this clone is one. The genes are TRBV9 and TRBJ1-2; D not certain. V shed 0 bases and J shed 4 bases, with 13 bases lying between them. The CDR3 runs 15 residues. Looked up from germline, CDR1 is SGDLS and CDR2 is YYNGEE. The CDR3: CASSVGIQSSYGYTF. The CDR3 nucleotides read TGTGCCAGCAGCGTAGGAATACAGAGCTCCTATGGCTACACCTTC.

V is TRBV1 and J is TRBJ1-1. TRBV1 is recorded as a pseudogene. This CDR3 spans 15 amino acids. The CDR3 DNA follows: TGCACCAGCCTAACCGGCCCGGGGAAGGTCACTGAAGCTTTCTTT. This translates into CTSLTGPGKVTEAFF.

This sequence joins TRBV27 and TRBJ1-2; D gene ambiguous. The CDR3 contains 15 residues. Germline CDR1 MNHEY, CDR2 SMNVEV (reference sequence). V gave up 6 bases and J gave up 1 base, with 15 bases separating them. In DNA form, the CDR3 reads TGTGCCAGCAGGCCAAACCCGGGAATTAACTATGGCTACACCTTC. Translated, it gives CASRPNPGINYGYTF.

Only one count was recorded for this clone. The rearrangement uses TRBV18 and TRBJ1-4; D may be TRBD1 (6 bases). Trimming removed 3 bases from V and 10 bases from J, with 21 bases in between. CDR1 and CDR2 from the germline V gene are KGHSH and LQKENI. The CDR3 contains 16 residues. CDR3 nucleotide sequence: TGTGCCAGCTCACCCCCGGGACAATCTGGTTCAGGAAAACTGTTTTTT. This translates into CASSPPGQSGSGKLFF.

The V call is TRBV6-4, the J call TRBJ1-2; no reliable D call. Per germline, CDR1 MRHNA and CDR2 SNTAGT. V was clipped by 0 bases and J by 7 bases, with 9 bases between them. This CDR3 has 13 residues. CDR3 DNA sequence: TGTGCCAGCAGTGACTCCCCCGGAGGTGGCTACACCTTC. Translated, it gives CASSDSPGGGYTF.

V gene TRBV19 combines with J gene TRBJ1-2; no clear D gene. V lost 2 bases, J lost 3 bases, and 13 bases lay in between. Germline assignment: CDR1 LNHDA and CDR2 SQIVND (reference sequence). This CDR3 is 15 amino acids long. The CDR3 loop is CASSIMVGNYYGYTF. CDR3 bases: TGTGCCAGTAGTATAATGGTTGGGAACTACTATGGCTACACCTTC. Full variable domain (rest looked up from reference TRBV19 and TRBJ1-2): DGGITQSPKYLFRKEGQNVTLSCEQNLNHDAMYWYRQDPGQGLRLIYYSQIVNDFQKGDIAEGYSVSREKKESFPLTVTSAQKNPTAFYLCASSIMVGNYYGYTFGSGTRLTVV.

CDR3 sequence reads: CASSLGHEQYF. The CDR3 nucleotides are TGCGCCAGCAGCTTGGGGCACGAGCAGTACTTC. The chain uses TRBV5-1 and TRBJ2-7; no clear D. From germline, CDR1 is SGHRS and CDR2 YFSETQ. The CDR3 totals 11 residues. The V end was cut by 0 bases, the J end by 5 bases, with 3 bases between.

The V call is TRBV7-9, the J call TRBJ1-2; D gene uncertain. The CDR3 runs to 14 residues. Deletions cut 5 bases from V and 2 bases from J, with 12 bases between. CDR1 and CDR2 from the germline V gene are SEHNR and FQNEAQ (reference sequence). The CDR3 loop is CASSPKPGNYGYTF. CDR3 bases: TGTGCCAGCAGCCCTAAGCCTGGCAACTATGGCTACACCTTC.

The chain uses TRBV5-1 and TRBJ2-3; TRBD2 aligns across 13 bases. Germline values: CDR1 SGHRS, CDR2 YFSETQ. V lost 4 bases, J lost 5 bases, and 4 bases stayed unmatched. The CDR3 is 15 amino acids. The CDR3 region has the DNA TGCGCCAGCAGCGTCGGACTAGCGGGAGTAGATACGCAGTATTTT. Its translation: CASSVGLAGVDTQYF.

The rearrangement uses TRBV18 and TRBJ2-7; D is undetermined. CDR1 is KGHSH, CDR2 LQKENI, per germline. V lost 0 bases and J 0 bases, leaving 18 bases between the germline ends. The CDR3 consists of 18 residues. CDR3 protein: CASSPPRYGRLGSYEQYF. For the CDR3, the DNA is TGTGCCAGCTCACCACCTCGATATGGCCGCCTGGGCTCCTACGAGCAGTACTTC.

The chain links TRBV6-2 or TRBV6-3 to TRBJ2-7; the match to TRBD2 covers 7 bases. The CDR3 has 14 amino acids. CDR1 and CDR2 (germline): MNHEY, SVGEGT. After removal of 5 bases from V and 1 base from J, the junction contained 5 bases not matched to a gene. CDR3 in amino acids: CASSAQGGSYEQYF. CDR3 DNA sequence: TGTGCCAGCAGTGCGCAGGGAGGGTCCTACGAGCAGTACTTC.

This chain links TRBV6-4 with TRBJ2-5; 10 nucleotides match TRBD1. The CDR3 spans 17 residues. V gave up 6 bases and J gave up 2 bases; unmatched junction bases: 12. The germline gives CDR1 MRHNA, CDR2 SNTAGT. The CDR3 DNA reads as TGTGCCAGCAGGGGTGTCGGGACAGGGGCATTACAAGAGACCCAGTACTTC. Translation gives CASRGVGTGALQETQYF.

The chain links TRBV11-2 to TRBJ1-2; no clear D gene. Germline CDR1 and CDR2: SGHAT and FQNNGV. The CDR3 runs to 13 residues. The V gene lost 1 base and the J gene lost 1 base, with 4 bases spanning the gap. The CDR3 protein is CASSLGLNYGYTF. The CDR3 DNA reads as TGTGCCAGCAGCTTAGGCCTTAACTATGGCTACACCTTC.

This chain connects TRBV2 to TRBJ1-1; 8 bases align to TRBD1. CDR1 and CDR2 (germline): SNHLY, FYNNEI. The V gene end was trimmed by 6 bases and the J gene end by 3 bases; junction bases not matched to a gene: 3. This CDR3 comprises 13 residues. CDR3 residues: CASRVTGDTEAFF. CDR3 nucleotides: TGTGCCAGCAGGGTGACAGGGGACACTGAAGCTTTCTTT.

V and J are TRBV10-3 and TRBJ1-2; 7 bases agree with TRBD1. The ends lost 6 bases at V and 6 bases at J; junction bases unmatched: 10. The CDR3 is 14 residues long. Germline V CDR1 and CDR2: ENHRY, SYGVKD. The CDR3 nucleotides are TGTGCCATCAGGACAGGGCAGGATCTACATGGCTACACCTTC. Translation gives CAIRTGQDLHGYTF.

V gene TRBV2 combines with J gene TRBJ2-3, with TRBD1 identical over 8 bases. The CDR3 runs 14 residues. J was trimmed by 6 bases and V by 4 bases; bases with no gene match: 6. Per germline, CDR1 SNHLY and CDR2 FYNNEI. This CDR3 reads CASSGGDRSDTQYF. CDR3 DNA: TGTGCCAGCAGTGGGGGGGACAGGAGCGATACGCAGTATTTT.

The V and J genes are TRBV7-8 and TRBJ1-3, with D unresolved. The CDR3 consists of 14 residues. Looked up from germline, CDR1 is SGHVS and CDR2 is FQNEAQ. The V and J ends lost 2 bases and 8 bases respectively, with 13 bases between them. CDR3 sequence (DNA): TGTGCCAGCAGCTTATTTCTAAATCCCTACACCATATATTTT. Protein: CASSLFLNPYTIYF. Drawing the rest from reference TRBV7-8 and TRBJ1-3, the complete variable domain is GAGVSQSPRYKVAKRGQDVALRCDPISGHVSLFWYQQALGQGPEFLTYFQNEAQLDKSGLPSDRFFAERPEGSVSTLKIQRTQQEDSAVYLCASSLFLNPYTIYFGEGSWLTVV.

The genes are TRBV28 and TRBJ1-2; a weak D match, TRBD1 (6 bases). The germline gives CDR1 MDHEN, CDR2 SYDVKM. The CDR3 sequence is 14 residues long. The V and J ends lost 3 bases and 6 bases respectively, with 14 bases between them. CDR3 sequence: CASSFGGLLDGYTF. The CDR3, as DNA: TGTGCCAGCAGTTTCGGGGGCCTCCTCGATGGCTACACCTTC.

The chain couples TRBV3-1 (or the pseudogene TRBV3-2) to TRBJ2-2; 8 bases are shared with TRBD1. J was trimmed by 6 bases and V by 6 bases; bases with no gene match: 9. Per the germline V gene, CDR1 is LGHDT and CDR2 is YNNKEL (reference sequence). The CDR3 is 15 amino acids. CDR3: CASRRTGLNPGELFF. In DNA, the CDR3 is TGTGCCAGCAGGCGGACAGGGTTGAATCCCGGGGAGCTGTTTTTT.

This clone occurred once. The CDR3 nucleotides read TGTGCCAGCAGGAAAACAGGGGGCGAGGGAAACATTCAGTACTTC. Translated: CASRKTGGEGNIQYF. The J gene is TRBJ2-4, the V gene TRBV7-2; 9 bases match TRBD1. V dropped 6 bases and J dropped 6; count of bases not matched to a gene: 9. The CDR3 consists of 15 residues. Germline CDR1 is SGHTA and CDR2 is FQGNSA.

The CDR3 DNA sequence: TGTGCCAGCAGCCGGACAGCCCAAGAGACCCAGTACTTC. Protein: CASSRTAQETQYF. V usage is TRBV6-2 or TRBV6-3 and J usage is TRBJ2-5; D is perhaps TRBD1 (6 bases). CDR1 and CDR2 (germline): MNHEY, SVGEGT. The length of the CDR3 is 13 residues. Trimming left V 6 bases short and J 1 base short, with 9 bases between.

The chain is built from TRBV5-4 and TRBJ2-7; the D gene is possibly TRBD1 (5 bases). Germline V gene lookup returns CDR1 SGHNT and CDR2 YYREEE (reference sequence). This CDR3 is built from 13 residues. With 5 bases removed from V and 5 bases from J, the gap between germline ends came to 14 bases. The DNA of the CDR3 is TGTGCCAGCAGGCCCCAGGGCTGGAACGAGCAGTACTTC. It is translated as CASRPQGWNEQYF.